The 32 T cell receptor beta chains below all came from one sample that was sequenced in a study of T cell clonality in common variable immunodeficiency (dated by TCRdb to between 2014 and 2016). The library was prepared using the immunoSEQ multiplex PCR assay. Not all clones reach the TCRdb copy of this immuneACCESS table, which keeps in-frame sequences only. Checked studies attribute under half of the gap to unresolved V genes and leave the rest unexplained. This sample includes some 15,000 clones, and none of them was observed just once. The top ten clones comprise 8.5% to 10% of the sample. What the study reported, not specific to this receptor: CVID TCRbeta sequences reportedly showed fewer deletions and N-nucleotide insertions and lacked highly modified clones with 13 or more V deletions.

Antigen specificity for these receptors is unknown. Source material: peripheral blood mononuclear cells. The receptors come from a human donor with common variable immunodeficiency.

This clone was detected only a few times. Read data end 3 residues before the CDR3 end; the end is taken from the germline J gene. The chain joins TRBV30 to TRBJ2-2, with D maybe TRBD2 (7 bases). V gave up 5 bases and J gave up 5 bases, with 24 bases separating them. This CDR3 has 17 amino acids. Per the germline V gene, CDR1 is GTSNPN and CDR2 is SVGIG (reference sequence). The covered CDR3 bases are TGTGCCTGGGGCCCAAGGGGGGGCGGGGGTTCAACCGGGGAG. The encoded protein is CAWGPRGGGGSTGE. The full CDR3 reads CAWGPRGGGGSTGELFF.

This clone has only a few counts. Read data end 3 residues before the CDR3 end; the end is taken from the germline J gene. The chain recombines TRBV5-5 with TRBJ2-5; TRBD2 aligns across 11 bases. From germline, CDR1 is SGHKS and CDR2 YYEKEE (reference sequence). With 3 bases clipped from V and 2 bases from J, the junction kept 3 bases outside the gene matches. CDR3 size: 15 residues. CDR3 sequence reads: CASSSVAGGQETQYF. The sequenced CDR3 bases are TGTGCCAGCAGCTCGGTAGCGGGGGGGCAAGAGACC.

This clone was detected only a few times. The read is 3 residues too short to cover the CDR3 end, so that end is filled in from the germline J gene. V is TRBV7-9 and J is TRBJ2-5; possible D gene TRBD1, 6 bases. The V end lost 5 bases, the J end lost 5 bases, and 18 bases lay between the germline ends. The CDR3 totals 15 residues. CDR1 is SEHNR and CDR2 is FQNEAQ in the germline V gene (reference sequence). CDR3 amino acids: CASSLTQGMGETQYF. The CDR3 DNA, read in part, is TGTGCCAGCAGCCTAACTCAGGGGATGGGTGAGACC.

This clone was counted between two and nine times. The observed sequence ends 3 residues before the CDR3 terminus, with the missing tail filled in from the germline J gene. J is TRBJ2-7 and V is TRBV19; 10 nucleotides match TRBD1. V dropped 5 bases and J dropped 3; count of bases not matched to a gene: 7. Germline V gene lookup returns CDR1 LNHDA and CDR2 SQIVND (reference sequence). The CDR3 is 15 amino acids. The CDR3 DNA, read in part, is TGTGCCAGTAGTGTCACCGGGACAGGGGTCTACGAG. Amino acid sequence: CASSVTGTGVYE. The whole CDR3 sequence is CASSVTGTGVYEQYF. Filled out from reference TRBV19 and TRBJ2-7, the complete variable domain reads DGGITQSPKYLFRKEGQNVTLSCEQNLNHDAMYWYRQDPGQGLRLIYYSQIVNDFQKGDIAEGYSVSREKKESFPLTVTSAQKNPTAFYLCASSVTGTGVYEQYFGPGTRLTVT.

Points on this clone: The read finishes 3 residues shy of the CDR3 end, and the germline J gene is used to complete it. The chain has TRBV30 and TRBJ1-2; weak D call: TRBD1 (6 bases). This CDR3 is built from 14 residues. The V gene's germline CDR1 is GTSNPN and CDR2 SVGIG (reference sequence). V lost 5 bases, J lost 7 bases, and 20 bases lay in between. CDR3 DNA, as far as it was read: TGTGCCTGGGAGGAAGGCGGGGGGCGGGCTGGC. It specifies CAWEEGGGRAG. The full CDR3 reads CAWEEGGGRAGYTF.

The table lists this clone with many counts. The DNA read from the CDR3 is TGCGCCAGCAGCTTGGGTCAGGGAAATGAA. Translated, it gives CASSLGQGNE. The complete CDR3 protein is CASSLGQGNEAFF. The rearrangement joins TRBV5-1 to TRBJ1-1, with D possibly being TRBD1 (5 bases). The read ends 3 residues shy of where the CDR3 ends; the end is completed using the germline J gene. Per the germline V gene, CDR1 is SGHRS and CDR2 is YFSETQ. V dropped 0 bases and J dropped 7 bases, with 10 bases sitting between them. The CDR3 runs to 13 residues.

A note on this clone: The read halts 3 residues ahead of the CDR3 end, with the missing end drawn from the germline J gene. The chain joins TRBV7-6 to TRBJ1-2; 8 nucleotides match TRBD1. J was trimmed by 7 bases and V by 0 bases; bases with no gene match: 4. CDR3 length equals 14 residues. Germline values: CDR1 SGHVS, CDR2 FNYEAQ. Partial CDR3 DNA: TGTGCCAGCAGCTTAGCGGCAGGGGGCGTTGGC. Encoded protein: CASSLAAGGVG. The CDR3 in full is CASSLAAGGVGYTF.

This clone was observed a handful of times. From the germline J gene comes the end of the CDR3, since the read stops 3 residues before it. The chain recombines TRBV18 with TRBJ1-2; D possibly corresponds to TRBD1 (6 bases). CDR3 length: 15 amino acids. Germline lookup yields CDR1 KGHSH and CDR2 LQKENI. V was clipped by 2 bases and J by 4 bases, with 14 bases between them. CDR3 DNA, as far as it was read: TGTGCCAGCTCACCAGTCCCGGACAGATCCTATGGC. The encoded protein is CASSPVPDRSYG. The entire CDR3 protein reads CASSPVPDRSYGYTF.

As for this clone: The read terminates 3 residues ahead of where the CDR3 ends, so the germline J gene completes it. This chain joins TRBV11-3 and TRBJ1-1; D call uncertain. This CDR3 region has 14 residues. CDR1 and CDR2 (germline): SGHNT, YENEEA. The germline V and J ends were trimmed by 3 bases and 1 base, with 9 bases remaining between them. Partial CDR3 DNA: TGTGCCAGCAGCTTTGGTGGTAGGAACACTGAA. Amino acid sequence: CASSFGGRNTE. The CDR3 in full is CASSFGGRNTEAFF.

Notes on this clone: From the germline J gene comes the end of the CDR3, since the read stops 3 residues before it. The chain joins TRBV18 to TRBJ2-5, with a tentative D call TRBD1 (5 bases). Trimming cost V 2 bases and J 0 bases, with 10 bases left between them. Germline V gene lookup returns CDR1 KGHSH and CDR2 LQKENI. The CDR3 covers 15 residues. CDR3 DNA (partial): TGTGCCAGCTCACCATCCCAGGGTTACCAAGAGACC. It specifies CASSPSQGYQET. The entire CDR3 reads CASSPSQGYQETQYF.

In this sample, this clone turned up a few times. The CDR3 goes on 3 residues after the read ends, and that part is filled in from the germline J gene. The V and J genes are TRBV7-8 and TRBJ1-3; D remains ambiguous. Deletions cut 5 bases from V and 0 bases from J, with 5 bases between. CDR1 is SGHVS, CDR2 FQNEAQ, per germline. The CDR3 has 13 residues. This CDR3 is CASSLSSGNTIYF. Partial CDR3 DNA: TGTGCCAGCAGCCTTAGCTCTGGAAACACC.

By frequency in the sample, this clone is medium-sized. The CDR3 goes on 3 residues after the read ends, and that part is filled in from the germline J gene. The gene calls are TRBV28 and TRBJ2-1, with 15 bases identical to TRBD2. Germline CDR1 is MDHEN and CDR2 is SYDVKM. Trimming cost V 5 bases and J 4 bases; bases outside gene matches: 12. This CDR3 is 19 amino acids long. CDR3 sequence: CASSPKGQGLAGGYNEQFF. CDR3 DNA, as far as it was read: TGTGCCAGCAGTCCGAAAGGACAGGGACTAGCGGGGGGATACAATGAG.

Remarks on this clone: Compared with germline, one end of the junction differs, possibly owing to a read error. The CDR3 extends 3 residues past the end of the read, so its final part is completed from the germline J gene. This chain connects TRBV7-2 to TRBJ1-5; D is undetermined. This CDR3 is 13 amino acids long. Germline V gene lookup returns CDR1 SGHTA and CDR2 FQGNSA. The CDR3 DNA, read in part, is TGTGCCAGCAGCCCTACGAGAAATCTGCCC. Translation gives CASSPTRNLP. The full-length CDR3 reads as CASSPTRNLPQHF.

A remark on this clone: The CDR3 end falls 3 residues outside the read, so it is completed with the germline J gene. V is TRBV19 and J is TRBJ2-7; 10 nucleotides line up with TRBD2. The V gene end was trimmed by 7 bases and the J gene end by 0 bases; junction bases not matched to a gene: 6. The CDR3 has 15 amino acids. The germline V gene has CDR1 LNHDA and CDR2 SQIVND (reference sequence). The CDR3: CASKASGGISYEQYF. The part of the CDR3 DNA that was read is TGTGCCAGTAAAGCTAGCGGGGGCATCTCCTACGAG.

About this clone itself: Sequencing ends 3 residues short of the CDR3 end; the germline J gene provides the rest. V and J are TRBV7-8 and TRBJ2-1; TRBD2 aligns across 9 bases. This CDR3 spans 16 amino acids. The ends lost 5 bases at V and 9 bases at J; junction bases unmatched: 14. Germline CDR1 and CDR2: SGHVS and FQNEAQ. The CDR3: CASSQGQASGVGEQFF. Incomplete CDR3 DNA: TGTGCCAGCAGCCAAGGCCAGGCTAGCGGGGTCGGTGAG. Based on the CDR3 plus reference TRBV7-8 and TRBJ2-1, the full variable domain is GAGVSQSPRYKVAKRGQDVALRCDPISGHVSLFWYQQALGQGPEFLTYFQNEAQLDKSGLPSDRFFAERPEGSVSTLKIQRTQQEDSAVYLCASSQGQASGVGEQFFGPGTRLTVL.

The sample holds a few counts of this clone. The read falls 3 residues short of the CDR3 end, and the missing part is taken from the germline J gene. The chain has TRBV19 and TRBJ2-7, with D perhaps matching TRBD1 (6 bases). V was pared by 5 bases and J by 2 bases, with 16 bases between. There are 15 residues in the CDR3. The germline V gene encodes CDR1 LNHDA and CDR2 SQIVND (reference sequence). The DNA read from the CDR3 is TGTGCCAGTAGTCTCCGGGACACCAGAACCTACGAG. It yields the protein CASSLRDTRTYE. The full CDR3 is CASSLRDTRTYEQYF. The full variable domain, its missing parts supplied by reference TRBV19 and TRBJ2-7, is DGGITQSPKYLFRKEGQNVTLSCEQNLNHDAMYWYRQDPGQGLRLIYYSQIVNDFQKGDIAEGYSVSREKKESFPLTVTSAQKNPTAFYLCASSLRDTRTYEQYFGPGTRLTVT.

Of note for this clone: A read error may produce the germline difference seen at one junction end. The read stops 3 residues short of the end of the CDR3; the missing end is completed from the germline J gene. V and J are TRBV20-1 and TRBJ1-5, with D perhaps TRBD1 (5 bases). CDR3 length: 14 residues. CDR1 DFQATT and CDR2 SNEGSKA come from the germline V gene (reference sequence). CDR3 bases read: TGCAGTGTTAGATCCCGACAGCTCAATCAGCCC. It codes for CSVRSRQLNQP. The CDR3 as a whole reads CSVRSRQLNQPQHF.

For this clone: The read terminates 3 residues before the CDR3 end, so the remaining end is supplied by the germline J gene. This sequence joins TRBV7-2 and TRBJ2-1, with 13 positions matching TRBD2. This CDR3 has 15 residues. V dropped 5 bases and J dropped 9; count of bases not matched to a gene: 7. The germline V gene has CDR1 SGHTA and CDR2 FQGNSA. The CDR3: CASSPPGLAGFEQFF. Partial CDR3 DNA: TGTGCCAGCAGCCCACCGGGACTAGCGGGGTTTGAG.

This clone was seen only a few times. CDR3 DNA (partial): TGTGCCAGCAGCGTAGACAGGGGGAAGGCAGATACG. It encodes CASSVDRGKADT. The whole CDR3 region reads CASSVDRGKADTQYF. This sequence joins TRBV7-9 and TRBJ2-3; 9 bases fit TRBD1. The read stops 3 residues short of the end of the CDR3; the missing end is completed from the germline J gene. This CDR3 contains 15 residues. Looked up from germline, CDR1 is SEHNR and CDR2 is FQNEAQ (reference sequence). V lost 5 bases and J lost 4; bases outside the gene matches: 7. The full variable domain, rest sourced from reference TRBV7-9 and TRBJ2-3, is DTGVSQNPRHKITKRGQNVTFRCDPISEHNRLYWYRQTLGQGPEFLTYFQNEAQLEKSRLLSDRFSAERPKGSFSTLEIQRTEQGDSAMYLCASSVDRGKADTQYFGPGTRLTVL.

This clone occurred a few times. The read comes to an end 3 residues before the CDR3 does, leaving the germline J gene to fill in the end. The rearrangement links TRBV7-2 to TRBJ1-5, with D maybe TRBD1 (6 bases). V was shortened by 6 bases and J by 0 bases, with 12 bases between the two germline ends. The germline V gene encodes CDR1 SGHTA and CDR2 FQGNSA. There are 15 residues in the CDR3. Partial CDR3 DNA: TGTGCCAGCAGTCCCGGGACAAATAGCAATCAGCCC. As protein: CASSPGTNSNQP. The whole CDR3 reads CASSPGTNSNQPQHF.

Concerning this clone: The read terminates 3 residues before the CDR3 end, so the remaining end is supplied by the germline J gene. This sequence joins TRBV18 and TRBJ1-3; D is perhaps TRBD1 (6 bases). Germline V gene data show CDR1 as KGHSH and CDR2 as LQKENI. The V end was cut by 3 bases, the J end by 0 bases, with 21 bases between. The CDR3 totals 19 residues. The CDR3 DNA, read in part, is TGTGCCAGCTCACCCATCCCAATATTTCCGGGACACTCTGGAAACACC. Amino acids: CASSPIPIFPGHSGNT. The complete CDR3 reads CASSPIPIFPGHSGNTIYF.

A note on this clone: Coverage ceases 3 residues before the CDR3 finishes, and the germline J gene fills in the end. The genes are TRBV2 and TRBJ1-2, with TRBD1 as a possible D gene (6 bases). Germline CDR1 reads SNHLY; CDR2 reads FYNNEI. Trimming removed 0 bases at V and 7 bases at J, with 18 bases between. This CDR3 has 16 residues. CDR3 DNA (partial): TGTGCCAGCAGTGAAGCCTCAGGACAGTTGGGGGTTGGC. This sequence encodes CASSEASGQLGVG. The whole CDR3 is CASSEASGQLGVGYTF.

This clone was seen a few times. The read terminates 3 residues ahead of where the CDR3 ends, so the germline J gene completes it. This sequence joins TRBV6-1 and TRBJ2-5; TRBD1 matches at 9 bases. There are 14 residues in the CDR3. Losses at the gene ends were 4 bases for V and 5 bases for J; bases not matched to a gene: 5. From germline, CDR1 is MNHNS and CDR2 SASEGT. The sequenced CDR3 bases are TGTGCCAGCAGTGCCCTACAGGGGGCTGAGACC. Protein sequence: CASSALQGAET. Given in full, the CDR3 is CASSALQGAETQYF.

This clone was seen more than once but under ten times. The read comes to an end 3 residues before the CDR3 does, leaving the germline J gene to fill in the end. This chain connects TRBV18 to TRBJ1-3, with D maybe TRBD1 (5 bases). The CDR3 has 12 amino acids. Germline V lookup: CDR1 KGHSH, CDR2 LQKENI. The ends were cut back, 3 bases at V and 5 bases at J, with 5 bases in the middle. The CDR3 spells CASSPDRNTIYF. Partial CDR3 DNA: TGTGCCAGCTCACCGGACAGAAACACC.

Turning to this clone: The read ends 3 residues shy of where the CDR3 ends; the end is completed using the germline J gene. The chain uses TRBV7-9 and TRBJ2-7, with 7 nucleotides matching TRBD1. Looked up from germline, CDR1 is SEHNR and CDR2 is FQNEAQ (reference sequence). V lost 3 bases to trimming and J lost 5 bases; unmatched junction nucleotides: 4. The CDR3 contains 13 residues. The part of the CDR3 DNA that was read is TGTGCCAGCAGCTTTCGACAGGGCCACGAG. It translates to CASSFRQGHE. The full CDR3 sequence reads CASSFRQGHEQYF. Full variable domain (missing parts from reference TRBV7-9 and TRBJ2-7): DTGVSQNPRHKITKRGQNVTFRCDPISEHNRLYWYRQTLGQGPEFLTYFQNEAQLEKSRLLSDRFSAERPKGSFSTLEIQRTEQGDSAMYLCASSFRQGHEQYFGPGTRLTVT.

Comments on this clone: At one of its ends the junction is not consistent with the germline gene, which may arise from a read error. The read terminates 3 residues ahead of where the CDR3 ends, so the germline J gene completes it. The chain employs TRBV7-7 and TRBJ2-5; possible D gene TRBD1, 5 bases. CDR3 size: 16 residues. The V gene's germline CDR1 is SSHAT and CDR2 FNYEAQ (reference sequence). CDR3 bases read: TGTGCTAGCAGCTTGGGTAGGGGCCGAACCCAAGAGACC. This encodes CASSLGRGRTQET. The full CDR3 sequence reads CASSLGRGRTQETQYF.

Of note for this clone: The CDR3 is cut off 3 residues early in the read; its end comes from the germline J gene. The chain is built from TRBV6-2 or TRBV6-3 and TRBJ1-1, with TRBD1 matching over 9 bases. This CDR3 contains 15 residues. Germline CDR1 reads MNHEY; CDR2 reads SVGEGT. J was trimmed by 0 bases and V by 4 bases; bases with no gene match: 3. The CDR3 loop is CASSFRDRVNTEAFF. Partial CDR3 DNA: TGTGCCAGCAGTTTCCGGGACAGGGTGAACACTGAA.

With respect to this clone: The DNA ends 3 residues before the CDR3 does, and the rest of the CDR3 is filled in from the germline J gene. The chain carries TRBV7-8 and TRBJ2-7; D is undetermined. Trimming shortened V by 2 bases and J by 5 bases, and 7 bases separated the two germline ends. Germline values: CDR1 SGHVS, CDR2 FQNEAQ. The CDR3 extends over 12 amino acids. This CDR3 is CASSLPLHEQYF. The sequenced CDR3 bases are TGTGCCAGCAGCTTACCCCTACACGAG. Filled out from reference TRBV7-8 and TRBJ2-7, the complete variable domain reads GAGVSQSPRYKVAKRGQDVALRCDPISGHVSLFWYQQALGQGPEFLTYFQNEAQLDKSGLPSDRFFAERPEGSVSTLKIQRTQQEDSAVYLCASSLPLHEQYFGPGTRLTVT.

A few counts support this clone. Incomplete CDR3 DNA: TGTGCCTGGAGTGCCCTGCGGGCCTACGAG. Amino acids: CAWSALRAYE. The entire CDR3 is CAWSALRAYEQYF. The chain employs TRBV30 and TRBJ2-7; D is perhaps TRBD2 (5 bases). The read gets to within 3 residues of the CDR3 end, and the germline J gene fills in the rest. Germline-derived CDR1 and CDR2 are GTSNPN and SVGIG (reference sequence). The ends were cut back, 1 base at V and 2 bases at J, with 9 bases in the middle. The CDR3 has 13 amino acids.

On this clone: At one of its ends the junction is not consistent with the germline gene, which may arise from a read error. The read ends 3 residues shy of where the CDR3 ends; the end is completed using the germline J gene. V usage is TRBV7-7 and J usage is TRBJ2-7; tentatively, D is TRBD2 (5 bases). Germline CDR1 and CDR2: SSHAT and FNYEAQ (reference sequence). CDR3 length: 14 residues. The CDR3 reads CASSDRQLDYEQYF. CDR3 bases read: TGTGCTAGCAGCGACCGACAACTAGATTACGAG.

A remark on this clone: The read terminates 3 residues before the CDR3 end, so the remaining end is supplied by the germline J gene. J is TRBJ2-5 and V is TRBV10-3; 11 nucleotides align to TRBD1. J was trimmed by 6 bases and V by 3 bases; bases with no gene match: 6. CDR3 size: 15 residues. Germline CDR1 is ENHRY and CDR2 is SYGVKD. The CDR3 DNA, read in part, is TGTGCCATCAGTGATTCCGGGACAGGGGGTAAGACC. Its protein is CAISDSGTGGKT. The complete CDR3 protein is CAISDSGTGGKTQYF.

Remarks on this clone: The CDR3 goes on 3 residues after the read ends, and that part is filled in from the germline J gene. This chain uses TRBV2 with TRBJ2-4; 12 nucleotides align to TRBD1. The CDR3 contains 14 residues. Germline loops: CDR1 SNHLY, CDR2 FYNNEI. After removal of 7 bases from V and 6 bases from J, the junction contained 4 bases not matched to a gene. The CDR3 DNA, read in part, is TGTGCCAGCATGGGACAGGGGGCAGGAAACATT. This translates into CASMGQGAGNI. The whole CDR3 sequence reads CASMGQGAGNIQYF.